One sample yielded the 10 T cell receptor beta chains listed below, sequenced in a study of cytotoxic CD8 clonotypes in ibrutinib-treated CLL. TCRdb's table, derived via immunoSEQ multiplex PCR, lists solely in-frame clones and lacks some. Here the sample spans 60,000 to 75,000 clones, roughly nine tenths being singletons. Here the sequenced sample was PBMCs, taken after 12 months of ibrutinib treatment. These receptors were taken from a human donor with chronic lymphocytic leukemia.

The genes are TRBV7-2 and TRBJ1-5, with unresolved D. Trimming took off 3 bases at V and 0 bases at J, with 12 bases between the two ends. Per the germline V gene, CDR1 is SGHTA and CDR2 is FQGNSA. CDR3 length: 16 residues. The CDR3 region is CASSFGETYSNQPQHF. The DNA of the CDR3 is TGTGCCAGCAGCTTTGGCGAAACTTATAGCAATCAGCCCCAGCATTTT.

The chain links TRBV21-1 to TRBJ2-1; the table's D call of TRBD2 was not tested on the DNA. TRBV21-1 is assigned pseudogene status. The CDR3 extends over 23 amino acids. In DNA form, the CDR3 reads TGTGCCAGCAGCAAAGAGGGGGCCCTTGGGACTAGCGGTCAAGGAGTGGATTACAATGAGCAGTTCTTC. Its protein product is CASSKEGALGTSGQGVDYNEQFF.

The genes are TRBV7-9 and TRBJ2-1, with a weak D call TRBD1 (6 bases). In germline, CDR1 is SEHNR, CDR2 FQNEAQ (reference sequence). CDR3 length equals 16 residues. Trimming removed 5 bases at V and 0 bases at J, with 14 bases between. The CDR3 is CASSPPGQSSYNEQFF. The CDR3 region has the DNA TGTGCCAGCAGCCCCCCCGGACAGAGCTCCTACAATGAGCAGTTCTTC.

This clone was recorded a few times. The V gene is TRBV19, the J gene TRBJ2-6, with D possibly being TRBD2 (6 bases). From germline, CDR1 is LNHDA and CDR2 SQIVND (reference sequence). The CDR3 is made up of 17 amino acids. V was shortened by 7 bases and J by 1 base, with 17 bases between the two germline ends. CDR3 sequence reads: CASNRVRRASGANVLTF. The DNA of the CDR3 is TGTGCCAGTAACAGAGTGAGGAGGGCGTCTGGGGCCAACGTCCTGACTTTC. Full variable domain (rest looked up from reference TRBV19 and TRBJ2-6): DGGITQSPKYLFRKEGQNVTLSCEQNLNHDAMYWYRQDPGQGLRLIYYSQIVNDFQKGDIAEGYSVSREKKESFPLTVTSAQKNPTAFYLCASNRVRRASGANVLTFGAGSRLTVL.

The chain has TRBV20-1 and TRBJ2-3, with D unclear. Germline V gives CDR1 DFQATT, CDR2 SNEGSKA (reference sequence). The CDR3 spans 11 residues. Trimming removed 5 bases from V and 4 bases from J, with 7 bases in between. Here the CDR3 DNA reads TGCAGTGCTCCACGGGCAGATACGCAGTATTTT. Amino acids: CSAPRADTQYF.

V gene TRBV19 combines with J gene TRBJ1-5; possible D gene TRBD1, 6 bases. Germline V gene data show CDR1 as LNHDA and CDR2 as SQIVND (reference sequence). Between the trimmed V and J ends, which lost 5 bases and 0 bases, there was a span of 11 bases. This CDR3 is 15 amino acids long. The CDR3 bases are TGTGCCAGTAGTTACAGGGCAGATAGCAATCAGCCCCAGCATTTT. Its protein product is CASSYRADSNQPQHF.

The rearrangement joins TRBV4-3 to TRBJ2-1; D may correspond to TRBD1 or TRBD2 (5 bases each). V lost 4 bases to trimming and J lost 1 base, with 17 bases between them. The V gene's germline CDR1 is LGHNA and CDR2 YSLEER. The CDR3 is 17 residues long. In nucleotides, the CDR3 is TGCGCCAGCAGCCCGGGGCCAGGCGGCAGATCCTACAATGAGCAGTTCTTC. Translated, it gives CASSPGPGGRSYNEQFF.

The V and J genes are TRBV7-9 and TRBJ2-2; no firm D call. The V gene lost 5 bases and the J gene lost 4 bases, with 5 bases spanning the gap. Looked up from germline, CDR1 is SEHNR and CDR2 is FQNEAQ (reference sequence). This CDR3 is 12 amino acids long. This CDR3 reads CASSTFTGELFF. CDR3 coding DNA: TGTGCCAGCAGCACTTTCACCGGGGAGCTGTTTTTT.

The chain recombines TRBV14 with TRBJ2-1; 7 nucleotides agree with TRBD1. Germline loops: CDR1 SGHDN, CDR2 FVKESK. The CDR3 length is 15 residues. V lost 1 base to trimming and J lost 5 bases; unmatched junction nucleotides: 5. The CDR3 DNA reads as TGTGCCAGCAGCCAAGGGGGGACAGCTGACAATGAGCAGTTCTTC. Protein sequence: CASSQGGTADNEQFF.

The CDR3 protein is CASSWDRWAYNEQFF. In DNA form, the CDR3 reads TGTGCCAGCAGCTGGGACAGGTGGGCCTACAATGAGCAGTTCTTC. The chain recombines TRBV5-6 with TRBJ2-1; 8 bases fit TRBD1. Unmatched junction bases numbered 4, after V lost 3 bases and J lost 2 bases. Germline lookup yields CDR1 SGHDT and CDR2 YYEEEE. The CDR3 length is 15 residues. The full variable domain, rest sourced from reference TRBV5-6 and TRBJ2-1, is DAGVTQSPTHLIKTRGQQVTLRCSPKSGHDTVSWYQQALGQGPQFIFQYYEEEERQRGNFPDRFSGHQFPNYSSELNVNALLLGDSALYLCASSWDRWAYNEQFFGPGTRLTVL.